The entry below gives a single TCR beta chain sequence along with its context. The antigen remains unidentified. Trimming took 6 bases from V and 2 from J, leaving 21 bases between them. The CDR3 length is 17 residues. Germline values: CDR1 MNHEY, CDR2 SVGEGT. These data belong to a study of T cell responses to AZD1222 COVID-19 vaccine. Study-level results: It should be noted that donors were predominantly white British and more often female, and clonal diversity was possibly underestimated. Vaccine-associated CD4 TCRs spanned spike, dominant at 160-218 and 743-854. Targeting of unmutated variant regions was reportedly seen in nearly half of spike-specific TCRs.

TCRdb's table, derived via immunoSEQ multiplex PCR, lists solely in-frame clones and lacks some. Of approximately 110,000 clones in the sample, approximately 83% are singletons; the top ten hold roughly 9%. The starting material was peripheral blood, obtained on day 0 of AZD1222 vaccination. The clonotype originates from an adult in good health. This chain links TRBV6-2 or TRBV6-3 with TRBJ2-3, with D maybe TRBD1 (6 bases). In DNA, the CDR3 is TGTGCCAGCAGCCCCTTGGGACATCTACGTCTCACAGATACGCAGTATTTT. It is translated as CASSPLGHLRLTDTQYF.